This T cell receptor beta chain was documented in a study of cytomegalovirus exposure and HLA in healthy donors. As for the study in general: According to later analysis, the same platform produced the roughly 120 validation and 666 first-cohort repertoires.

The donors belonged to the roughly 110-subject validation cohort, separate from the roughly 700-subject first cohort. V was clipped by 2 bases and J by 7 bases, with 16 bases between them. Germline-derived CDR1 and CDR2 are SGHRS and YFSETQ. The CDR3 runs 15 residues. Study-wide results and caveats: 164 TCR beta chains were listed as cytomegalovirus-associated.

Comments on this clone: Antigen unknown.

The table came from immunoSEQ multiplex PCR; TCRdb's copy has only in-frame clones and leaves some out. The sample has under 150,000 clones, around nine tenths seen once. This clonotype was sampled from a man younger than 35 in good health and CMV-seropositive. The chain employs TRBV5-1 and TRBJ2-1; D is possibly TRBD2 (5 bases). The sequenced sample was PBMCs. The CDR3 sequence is CASSLSGNGLNEQFF. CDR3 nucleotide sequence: TGCGCCAGCAGCTTATCGGGGAATGGGTTGAATGAGCAGTTCTTC.